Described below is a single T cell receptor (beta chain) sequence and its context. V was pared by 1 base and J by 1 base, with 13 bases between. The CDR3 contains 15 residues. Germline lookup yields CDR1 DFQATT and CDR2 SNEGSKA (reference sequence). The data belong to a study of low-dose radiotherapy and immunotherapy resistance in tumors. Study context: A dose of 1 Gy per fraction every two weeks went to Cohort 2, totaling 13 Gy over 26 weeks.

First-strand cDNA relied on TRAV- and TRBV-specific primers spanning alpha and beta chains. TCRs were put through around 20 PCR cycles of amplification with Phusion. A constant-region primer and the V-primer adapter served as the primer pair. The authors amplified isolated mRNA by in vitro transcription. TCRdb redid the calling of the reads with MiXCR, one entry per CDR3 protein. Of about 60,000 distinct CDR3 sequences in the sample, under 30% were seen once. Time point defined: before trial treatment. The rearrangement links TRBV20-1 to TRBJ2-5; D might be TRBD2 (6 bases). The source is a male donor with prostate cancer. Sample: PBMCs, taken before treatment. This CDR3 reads CSARGGAGTQETQYF. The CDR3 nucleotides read TGCAGTGCTAGAGGAGGGGCGGGGACCCAAGAGACCCAGTACTTC.